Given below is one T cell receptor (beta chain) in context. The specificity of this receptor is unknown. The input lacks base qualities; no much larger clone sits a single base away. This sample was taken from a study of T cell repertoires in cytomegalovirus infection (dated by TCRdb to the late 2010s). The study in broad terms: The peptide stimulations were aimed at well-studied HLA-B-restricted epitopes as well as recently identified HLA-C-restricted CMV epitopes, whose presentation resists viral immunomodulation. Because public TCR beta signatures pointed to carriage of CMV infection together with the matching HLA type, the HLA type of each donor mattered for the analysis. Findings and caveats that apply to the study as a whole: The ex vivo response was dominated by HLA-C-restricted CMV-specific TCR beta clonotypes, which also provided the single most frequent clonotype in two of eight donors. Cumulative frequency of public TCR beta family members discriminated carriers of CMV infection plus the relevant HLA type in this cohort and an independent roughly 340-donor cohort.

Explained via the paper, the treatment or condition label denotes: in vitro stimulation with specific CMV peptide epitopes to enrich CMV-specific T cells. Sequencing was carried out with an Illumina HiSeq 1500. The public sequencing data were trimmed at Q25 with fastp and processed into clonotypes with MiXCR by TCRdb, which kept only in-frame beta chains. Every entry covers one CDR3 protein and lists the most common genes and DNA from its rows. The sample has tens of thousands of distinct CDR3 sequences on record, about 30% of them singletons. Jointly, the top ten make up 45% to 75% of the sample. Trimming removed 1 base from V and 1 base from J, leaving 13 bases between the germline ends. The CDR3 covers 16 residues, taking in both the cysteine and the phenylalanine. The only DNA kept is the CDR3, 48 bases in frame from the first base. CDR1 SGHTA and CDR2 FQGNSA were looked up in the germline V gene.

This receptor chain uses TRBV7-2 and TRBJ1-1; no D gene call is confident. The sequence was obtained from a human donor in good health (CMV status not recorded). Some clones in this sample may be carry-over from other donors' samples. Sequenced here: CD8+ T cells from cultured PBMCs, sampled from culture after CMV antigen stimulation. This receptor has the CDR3 CASSLVYKGGNTEAFF. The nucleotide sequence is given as TGTGCCAGCAGCTTAGTTTACAAGGGCGGGAACACTGAAGCTTTCTTT.